These 9 T cell receptor beta chains originate from one sample sequenced in a study of graft-versus-host responses after intestinal transplantation. The protocol was immunoSEQ multiplex PCR, while the TCRdb copy is restricted to in-frame clones and leaves out a portion. Seen here are some 13,000 clones, 30% to 35% observed once, and the top ten hold more than 5.5%. Sequencing was performed on alloreactive CD4+ T cells from a mixed lymphocyte reaction culture, taken before intestinal transplant. Subset indicated: CFSE-low proliferating T cells sorted from roughly six-day pre-transplant mixed lymphocyte reaction (GvH or HvG direction). These receptors were taken from a human patient who received an intestinal transplant.

This clone is categorized as medium-sized. The chain recombines TRBV5-1 with TRBJ1-4; 11 bases map to TRBD1. CDR3 length: 17 residues. Germline V lookup: CDR1 SGHRS, CDR2 YFSETQ. V dropped 4 bases and J dropped 7; count of bases not matched to a gene: 12. CDR3 DNA: TGCGCCAGCAGCCAAACCATTTCCGGGACAGGGGGTGAAAAACTGTTTTTT. Protein product: CASSQTISGTGGEKLFF.

V is TRBV5-1 and J is TRBJ2-5; D is unresolved. There are 14 residues in the CDR3. V lost 1 base and J 5 bases, leaving 12 bases between the germline ends. Per germline, CDR1 SGHRS and CDR2 YFSETQ. The CDR3 is CASSLSLGIETQYF. The CDR3 DNA reads TGCGCCAGCAGCTTGAGTTTGGGAATTGAGACCCAGTACTTC.

The chain employs TRBV7-8 and TRBJ2-1; 11 nucleotides agree with TRBD1. Germline CDR1 is SGHVS and CDR2 is FQNEAQ. The CDR3 runs to 17 residues. After removal of 0 bases from V and 9 bases from J, the junction contained 10 bases not matched to a gene. CDR3 protein: CASSLAFRGQGDGEQFF. The CDR3 DNA reads as TGTGCCAGCAGCTTAGCGTTTAGGGGACAGGGGGATGGTGAGCAGTTCTTC.

The rearrangement uses TRBV18 and TRBJ1-2, with TRBD1 as a possible D gene (5 bases). CDR1 is KGHSH and CDR2 is LQKENI in the germline V gene. V dropped 3 bases and J dropped 4 bases, with 15 bases sitting between them. The CDR3 contains 15 residues. DNA of the CDR3: TGTGCCAGCTCACCGCGACCGGACAAGGCCTATGGCTACACCTTC. This codes for CASSPRPDKAYGYTF.

This clone turned up a few times. The rearrangement links TRBV7-2 to TRBJ1-6; 8 positions agree with TRBD1. The V and J ends lost 1 base and 6 bases, in that order; junction bases with no gene match: 5. The CDR3 runs to 16 residues. Germline assignment: CDR1 SGHTA and CDR2 FQGNSA. This CDR3 reads CASSLVGTGFNSPLHF. CDR3 DNA: TGTGCCAGCAGCTTAGTCGGGACAGGTTTTAATTCACCCCTCCACTTT.

The chain couples TRBV28 to TRBJ1-1; D gene ambiguous. CDR3 length: 14 amino acids. Germline V gene sequence: CDR1 MDHEN, CDR2 SYDVKM. Trimming took 5 bases from V and 5 from J, leaving 15 bases between them. CDR3 amino acids: CASSPVSRWTEAFF. Written as DNA, the CDR3 is TGTGCCAGCAGTCCAGTTTCTCGGTGGACTGAAGCTTTCTTT.

This clone was seen a handful of times. DNA of the CDR3: TGTGCCAGCAGCCCAGGACCGGGACAGGGGACCGGGGAGCTGTTTTTT. It specifies CASSPGPGQGTGELFF. The chain combines TRBV7-7 with TRBJ2-2; 10 bases agree with TRBD1. V trimming: 5 bases; J trimming: 5 bases; junction bases outside the gene matches: 8. Germline assignment: CDR1 SSHAT and CDR2 FNYEAQ (reference sequence). There are 16 residues in the CDR3. Drawing the rest from reference TRBV7-7 and TRBJ2-2, the complete variable domain is GAGVSQSPRYKVTKRGQDVTLRCDPISSHATLYWYQQALGQGPEFLTYFNYEAQPDKSGLPSDRFSAERPEGSISTLTIQRTEQRDSAMYRCASSPGPGQGTGELFFGEGSRLTVL.

The chain recombines TRBV25-1 with TRBJ2-5, with 7 bases that match TRBD1. Germline CDR1 is MGHDK and CDR2 is SYGVNS. The CDR3 covers 16 residues. J lost 3 bases, V lost 4 bases, and 11 bases had no gene match. The CDR3 region is CASSVGDRATKETQYF. For the CDR3, the DNA is TGTGCCAGCAGTGTAGGGGACAGAGCCACCAAAGAGACCCAGTACTTC.

J is TRBJ2-1 and V is TRBV30; 7 bases align to TRBD1. V lost 3 bases, J lost 0 bases, and 11 bases stayed unmatched. The CDR3 covers 17 residues. Germline lookup yields CDR1 GTSNPN and CDR2 SVGIG (reference sequence). Here the CDR3 DNA reads TGTGCCTGGAGCGACGACTCGGACAGGAGCTCCTACAATGAGCAGTTCTTC. Protein: CAWSDDSDRSSYNEQFF.